These 23 T cell receptor beta chains were sequenced from one sample in a study of blood T cells in healthy people across ages. The second PCR ran roughly 6 to 11 cycles with a sample-barcoded 5' primer and J-beta primers. MiXCR was run by TCRdb on the 5' RACE reads, yielding one entry per CDR3 protein. The sample lists around 800,000 distinct CDR3 sequences, around 24% occurring once. These records were also assigned to another study, of T cells of mothers and their children.

Sequencing input: blood. All receptors derive from a boy under 18 in good health.

There are a few counts of this clonotype. This chain joins TRBV6-5 and TRBJ1-1; D is unclear. The CDR3 covers 15 residues. Germline V CDR1 and CDR2: MNHEY, SVGAGI. The V gene lost 0 bases and the J gene lost 3 bases, with 11 bases spanning the gap. The CDR3 DNA follows: TGTGCCAGCAGTTACTCGATCACCTTAGACACTGAAGCTTTCTTT. Translating it yields CASSYSITLDTEAFF.

This clonotype occurred a few times. The V gene is TRBV7-9, the J gene TRBJ2-2; D perhaps matches TRBD1 (6 bases). The CDR3 is 15 amino acids. V shed 5 bases and J shed 6 bases, with 16 bases lying between them. Germline lookup yields CDR1 SEHNR and CDR2 FQNEAQ (reference sequence). CDR3 in DNA: TGTGCCAGCAGCCCAACAGGGTTCGGGTCCGGGGAGCTGTTTTTT. As protein: CASSPTGFGSGELFF.

Turning to this clonotype: Germline is not matched at one junction end, which may reflect a read error. CDR3 bases: TGCGCCGGCAGCTTGCTCAGGGAAAAAGAGCAGTACTTC. This sequence encodes CAGSLLREKEQYF. The V call is TRBV5-1, the J call TRBJ2-7; maybe TRBD1 (5 bases). Per germline, CDR1 SGHRS and CDR2 YFSETQ. This CDR3 spans 13 amino acids.

This chain links TRBV20-1 with TRBJ1-2; D not certain. The V end was cut by 4 bases, the J end by 0 bases, with 18 bases between. The CDR3 length is 16 residues. CDR1 is DFQATT and CDR2 is SNEGSKA in the germline V gene (reference sequence). The CDR3 sequence is CSAIPIRGEANYGYTF. The CDR3 nucleotides read TGCAGTGCTATCCCCATTCGTGGGGAAGCTAACTATGGCTACACCTTC.

In its sample, this clonotype was seen a few times. The rearrangement links TRBV6-5 to TRBJ1-6; D not resolved. Trimming shortened V by 0 bases and J by 5 bases, and 8 bases separated the two germline ends. The length of the CDR3 is 15 residues. Looked up from germline, CDR1 is MNHEY and CDR2 is SVGAGI. CDR3 loop: CASSYSEGNNSPLHF. CDR3 coding DNA: TGTGCCAGCAGTTACTCGGAGGGTAATAATTCACCCCTCCACTTT.

The sample holds a few counts of this clonotype. The chain joins TRBV9 to TRBJ1-1; D might be TRBD1 (5 bases). Trimming pared 6 bases from V and 0 bases from J, leaving 15 bases between. This CDR3 is built from 15 residues. CDR1 and CDR2 from the germline V gene are SGDLS and YYNGEE. CDR3: CASTPGGYMNTEAFF. Written as DNA, the CDR3 is TGTGCCAGCACCCCGGGGGGGTACATGAACACTGAAGCTTTCTTT.

This clonotype was picked up a small number of times. The CDR3 region is CAISESNLNEKGYF. CDR3 DNA: TGTGCCATCAGTGAGTCCAACTTGAATGAGAAGGGGTATTTT. This chain connects TRBV10-3 to TRBJ2-3; no reliable D call. V lost 0 bases and J 14 bases, leaving 18 bases between the germline ends. Germline values: CDR1 ENHRY, CDR2 SYGVKD. The CDR3 is 14 residues long.

V and J are TRBV28 and TRBJ1-5; no firm D call. This CDR3 spans 15 amino acids. Germline CDR1 is MDHEN and CDR2 is SYDVKM. V lost 5 bases to trimming and J lost 8 bases, with 19 bases between them. In DNA, the CDR3 is TGTGCCAGCAGTACCCCGACCGGAGGGCAAGAGCCCCAGCATTTT. Residues: CASSTPTGGQEPQHF.

The chain couples TRBV2 to TRBJ2-4; TRBD1 might be the D (7 bases). The CDR3 covers 16 residues. The germline V gene has CDR1 SNHLY and CDR2 FYNNEI. Trimming left V 4 bases short and J 0 bases short, with 13 bases between. The CDR3: CASSAQGGLAKNIQYF. The CDR3 DNA follows: TGTGCCAGCAGTGCTCAGGGGGGTTTAGCCAAAAACATTCAGTACTTC.

This clonotype was detected only a few times. This chain links TRBV12-3 or TRBV12-4 with TRBJ2-7, with 9 bases lining up with TRBD1. The CDR3 loop spans 16 amino acids. J was trimmed by 2 bases and V by 6 bases; bases with no gene match: 11. Here the CDR3 DNA reads TGTGCCAGCAGCCGAACCACAGGGGGCACCCCCTACGAGCAGTACTTC. It translates to CASSRTTGGTPYEQYF.

This clonotype was observed many times. The chain employs TRBV18 and TRBJ2-7; 9 bases fit TRBD1. Germline values: CDR1 KGHSH, CDR2 LQKENI. The CDR3 is 14 amino acids. The ends lost 3 bases at V and 4 bases at J; junction bases unmatched: 4. This CDR3 is CASSPTGGGYEQYF. CDR3 DNA: TGTGCCAGCTCACCGACAGGGGGTGGGTACGAGCAGTACTTC.

V and J are TRBV20-1 and TRBJ1-1; D might be TRBD1 (6 bases). Germline-derived CDR1 and CDR2 are DFQATT and SNEGSKA (reference sequence). The CDR3 is 12 amino acids. V was shortened by 1 base and J by 4 bases, with 7 bases between the two germline ends. CDR3 bases: TGCAGTGCTAGAGTGGGGGCCACTGAAGCTTTCTTT. Amino acids: CSARVGATEAFF.

This clonotype has just a few counts. This chain links TRBV28 with TRBJ2-6; the D is unclear. Trimming removed 8 bases from V and 0 bases from J, with 8 bases in between. The germline gives CDR1 MDHEN, CDR2 SYDVKM. CDR3 length equals 14 residues. The CDR3 nucleotides are TGTGCCAGCGCTAGGGCCTCTGGGGCCAACGTCCTGACTTTC. The encoded protein is CASARASGANVLTF.

This clonotype was found a few times. The CDR3 loop reads CASSQEGGEKLFF. CDR3 sequence (DNA): TGTGCCAGCAGCCAAGAAGGAGGGGAAAAACTGTTTTTT. This chain links TRBV3-1 with TRBJ1-4, with D unclear. Germline V gives CDR1 LGHDT, CDR2 YNNKEL (reference sequence). Trimming took 0 bases from V and 8 from J, leaving 7 bases between them. The CDR3 totals 13 residues.

The chain couples TRBV6-5 to TRBJ1-6; 9 bases line up with TRBD1. The CDR3 consists of 17 residues. With V trimmed by 4 bases and J by 6 bases, 10 bases remained unmatched. Germline V gene lookup returns CDR1 MNHEY and CDR2 SVGAGI. The CDR3 sequence: CASSFSGTGNTNSPLHF. The CDR3 region has the DNA TGTGCCAGCAGTTTCTCAGGGACAGGGAACACTAATTCACCCCTCCACTTT.

The table lists this clonotype with a few counts. The chain is built from TRBV6-5 and TRBJ1-5, with a weak D call TRBD1 (6 bases). The CDR3 sequence is 15 residues long. In germline, CDR1 is MNHEY, CDR2 SVGAGI. V lost 6 bases and J lost 2, with 14 bases in between. CDR3 residues: CASSPGAGGNQPQHF. The CDR3 DNA reads TGTGCCAGCAGCCCCGGTGCAGGGGGCAATCAGCCCCAGCATTTT.

This clonotype was found many times. The CDR3 loop is CASSPGTSTDTQYF. The DNA of the CDR3 is TGTGCCAGCAGCCCCGGGACTAGCACAGATACGCAGTATTTT. V is TRBV7-2 and J is TRBJ2-3; possibly TRBD2 for D (6 bases). The V gene lost 5 bases and the J gene lost 0 bases, with 9 bases spanning the gap. The CDR3 runs to 14 residues. Per the germline V gene, CDR1 is SGHTA and CDR2 is FQGNSA.

Only a few counts were recorded for this clonotype. As the CDR3 is not closed by the conserved phenylalanine or tryptophan, this likely results from a read error. The J gene is TRBJ1-2, the V gene TRBV5-1, with a tentative D call TRBD1 (5 bases). CDR3 length: 15 amino acids. Germline assignment: CDR1 SGHRS and CDR2 YFSETQ. V was cut by 1 base and J by 3 bases, with 13 bases left in between. CDR3 nucleotides: TGCGCCAGCAGCTTGAGATCCGGGGCGGACTATGGCTACACCCTC. Its translation is CASSLRSGADYGYTL.

This sequence joins TRBV4-1 and TRBJ1-2; 8 bases align to TRBD1. With V trimmed by 3 bases and J by 10 bases, 13 bases remained unmatched. The CDR3 length is 15 residues. Germline V CDR1 and CDR2: MGHRA, YSYEKL. CDR3 sequence: CASSQPRQGLFSYTF. Written as DNA, the CDR3 is TGCGCCAGCAGCCAGCCCAGACAGGGGCTGTTTTCCTACACCTTC.

CDR3 sequence (DNA): TGTGCCAGCAGTGAAAACAGTGGGGGAAACATTCAGTACTTC. Protein product: CASSENSGGNIQYF. The chain has TRBV6-1 and TRBJ2-4; TRBD1 or TRBD2 may be the D gene (5 bases each). Trimming removed 2 bases from V and 6 bases from J, with 11 bases in between. CDR3 size: 14 residues. Germline-derived CDR1 and CDR2 are MNHNS and SASEGT.

A few counts support this clonotype. V and J are TRBV9 and TRBJ2-5, with 7 positions matching TRBD1. The DNA end is more similar to TRBJ2-7, so the J call may be wrong. In germline, CDR1 is SGDLS, CDR2 YYNGEE. This CDR3 is 15 amino acids long. CDR3 DNA sequence: TGTGCCAGCAGCAGAGGGGCAGGGGGTGATATCGAGCAGTACTTC. This sequence encodes CASSRGAGGDIEQYF.

This chain uses TRBV29-1 with TRBJ2-5; D unclear. This CDR3 has 13 residues. V was shortened by 3 bases and J by 3 bases, with 11 bases between the two germline ends. Germline V lookup: CDR1 SQVTM, CDR2 ANQGSEA. The CDR3 DNA sequence: TGCAGCGTTGACAGAGCACCAAAAGAGACCCAGTACTTC. Its translation is CSVDRAPKETQYF.

This rearrangement joins TRBV29-1 to TRBJ2-5; D may be TRBD2 (5 bases). The J call is in doubt because the DNA end fits TRBJ2-7 better. Germline V gives CDR1 SQVTM, CDR2 ANQGSEA. The CDR3 spans 11 residues. CDR3 amino acids: CSGTQNYEQYF. The DNA of the CDR3 is TGCAGCGGGACTCAAAATTACGAGCAGTACTTC.